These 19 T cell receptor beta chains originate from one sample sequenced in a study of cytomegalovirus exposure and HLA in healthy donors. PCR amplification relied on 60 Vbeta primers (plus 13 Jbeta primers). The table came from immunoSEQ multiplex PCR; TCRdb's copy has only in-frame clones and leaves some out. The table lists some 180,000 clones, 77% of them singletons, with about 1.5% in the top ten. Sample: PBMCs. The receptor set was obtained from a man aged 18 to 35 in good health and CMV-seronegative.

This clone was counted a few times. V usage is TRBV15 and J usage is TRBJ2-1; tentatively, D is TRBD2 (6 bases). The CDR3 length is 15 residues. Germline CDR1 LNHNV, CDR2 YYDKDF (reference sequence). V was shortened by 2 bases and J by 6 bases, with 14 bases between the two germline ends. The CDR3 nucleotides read TGTGCCACCAGCAGACGGGACTCCCCTATCAATGAGCAGTTCTTC. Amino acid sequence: CATSRRDSPINEQFF.

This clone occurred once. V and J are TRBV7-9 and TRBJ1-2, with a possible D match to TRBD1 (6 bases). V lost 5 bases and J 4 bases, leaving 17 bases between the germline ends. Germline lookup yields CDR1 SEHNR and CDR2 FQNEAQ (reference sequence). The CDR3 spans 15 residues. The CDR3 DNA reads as TGTGCCAGCAGCCCAGACATCGGGACAACCTATGGCTACACCTTC. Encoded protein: CASSPDIGTTYGYTF. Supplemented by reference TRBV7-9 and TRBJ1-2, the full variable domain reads DTGVSQNPRHKITKRGQNVTFRCDPISEHNRLYWYRQTLGQGPEFLTYFQNEAQLEKSRLLSDRFSAERPKGSFSTLEIQRTEQGDSAMYLCASSPDIGTTYGYTFGSGTRLTVV.

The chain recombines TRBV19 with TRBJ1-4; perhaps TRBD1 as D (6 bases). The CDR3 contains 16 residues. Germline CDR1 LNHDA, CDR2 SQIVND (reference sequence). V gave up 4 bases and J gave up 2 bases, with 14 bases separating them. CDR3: CASSKEGTRTNEKLFF. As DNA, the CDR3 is TGTGCCAGTAGTAAAGAGGGGACAAGGACTAATGAAAAACTGTTTTTT.

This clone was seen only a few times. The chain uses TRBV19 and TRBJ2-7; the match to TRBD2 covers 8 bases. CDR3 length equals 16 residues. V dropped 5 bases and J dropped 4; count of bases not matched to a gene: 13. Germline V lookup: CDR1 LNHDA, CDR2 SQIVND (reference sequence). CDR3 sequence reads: CASSYAPSLAGYEQYF. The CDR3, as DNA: TGTGCCAGTAGTTATGCCCCCAGCCTAGCGGGTTACGAGCAGTACTTC.

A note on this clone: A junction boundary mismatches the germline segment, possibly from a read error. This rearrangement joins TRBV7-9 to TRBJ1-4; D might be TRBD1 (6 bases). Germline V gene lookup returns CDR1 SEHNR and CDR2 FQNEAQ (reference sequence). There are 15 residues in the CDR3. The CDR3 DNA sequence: TGTTCCAGCAGCTTAAATCGGGGGGCTGGTGAAAAACTGTTTTTT. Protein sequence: CSSSLNRGAGEKLFF.

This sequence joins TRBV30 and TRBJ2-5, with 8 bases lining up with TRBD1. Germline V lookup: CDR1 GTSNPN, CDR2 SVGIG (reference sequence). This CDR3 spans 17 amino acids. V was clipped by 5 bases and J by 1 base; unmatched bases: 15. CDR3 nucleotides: TGTGCCTGGGAAAGGTGGGGGCAGGGGGCGCCCCAAGAGACCCAGTACTTC. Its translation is CAWERWGQGAPQETQYF.

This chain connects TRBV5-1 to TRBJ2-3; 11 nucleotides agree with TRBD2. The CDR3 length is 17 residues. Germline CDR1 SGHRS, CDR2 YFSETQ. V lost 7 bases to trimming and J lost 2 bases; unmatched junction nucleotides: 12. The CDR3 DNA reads TGCGCCAGCTGCTATACCCGTAGCGGGAGGGCCACAGATACGCAGTATTTT. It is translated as CASCYTRSGRATDTQYF.

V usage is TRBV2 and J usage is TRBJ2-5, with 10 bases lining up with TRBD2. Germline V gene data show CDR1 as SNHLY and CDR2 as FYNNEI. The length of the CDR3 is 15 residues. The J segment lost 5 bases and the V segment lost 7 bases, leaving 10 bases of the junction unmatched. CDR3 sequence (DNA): TGTGCCAGCATTAGGAGCGGGGGGGATAGGGAGACCCAGTACTTC. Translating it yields CASIRSGGDRETQYF. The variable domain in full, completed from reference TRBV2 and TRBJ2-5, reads EPEVTQTPSHQVTQMGQEVILRCVPISNHLYFYWYRQILGQKVEFLVSFYNNEISEKSEIFDDQFSVERPDGSNFTLKIRSTKLEDSAMYFCASIRSGGDRETQYFGPGTRLLVL.

CDR3 amino acids: CASSSGLAGLVDTQYF. The CDR3 DNA reads TGTGCCAGCAGCTCAGGACTAGCGGGGTTGGTAGATACGCAGTATTTT. This rearrangement joins TRBV7-3 to TRBJ2-3; TRBD2 agrees at 12 bases. Per the germline V gene, CDR1 is SGHTA and CDR2 is FQGTGA. Unmatched junction bases numbered 7, after V lost 4 bases and J lost 5 bases. The CDR3 has 16 amino acids.

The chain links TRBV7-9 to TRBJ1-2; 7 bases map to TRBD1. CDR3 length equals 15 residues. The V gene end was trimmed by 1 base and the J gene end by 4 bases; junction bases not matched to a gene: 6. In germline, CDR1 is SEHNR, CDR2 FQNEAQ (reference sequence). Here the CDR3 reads CASSLGGGAGYGYTF. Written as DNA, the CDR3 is TGTGCCAGCAGCTTAGGAGGGGGCGCGGGCTATGGCTACACCTTC. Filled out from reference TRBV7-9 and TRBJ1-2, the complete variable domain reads DTGVSQNPRHKITKRGQNVTFRCDPISEHNRLYWYRQTLGQGPEFLTYFQNEAQLEKSRLLSDRFSAERPKGSFSTLEIQRTEQGDSAMYLCASSLGGGAGYGYTFGSGTRLTVV.

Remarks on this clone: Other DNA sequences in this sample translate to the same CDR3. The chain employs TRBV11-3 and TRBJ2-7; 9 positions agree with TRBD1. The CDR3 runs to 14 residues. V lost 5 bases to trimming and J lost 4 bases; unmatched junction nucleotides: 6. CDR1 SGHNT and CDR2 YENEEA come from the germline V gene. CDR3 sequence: CASSPRQGGYEQYF. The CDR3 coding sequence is TGTGCCAGCAGCCCCCGACAGGGGGGTTACGAGCAGTACTTC.

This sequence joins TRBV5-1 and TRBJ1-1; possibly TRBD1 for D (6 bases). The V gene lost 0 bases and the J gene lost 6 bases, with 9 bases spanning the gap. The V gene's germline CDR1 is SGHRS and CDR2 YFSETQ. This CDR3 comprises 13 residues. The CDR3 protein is CASSLVGGSEAFF. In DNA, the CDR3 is TGCGCCAGCAGCTTGGTAGGGGGATCTGAAGCTTTCTTT.

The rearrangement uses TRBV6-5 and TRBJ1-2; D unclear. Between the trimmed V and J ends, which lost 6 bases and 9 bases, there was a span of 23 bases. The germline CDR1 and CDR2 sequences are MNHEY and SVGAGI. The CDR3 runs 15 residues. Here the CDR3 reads CASSRDDLSSMSYTF. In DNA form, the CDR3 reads TGTGCCAGCAGCCGGGATGATCTTTCCTCGATGAGCTACACCTTC.

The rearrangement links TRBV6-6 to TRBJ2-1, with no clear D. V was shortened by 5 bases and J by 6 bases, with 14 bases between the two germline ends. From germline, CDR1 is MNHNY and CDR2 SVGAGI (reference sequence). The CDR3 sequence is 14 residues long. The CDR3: CASSPVVASNEQFF. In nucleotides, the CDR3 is TGTGCCAGCAGTCCGGTGGTGGCTAGCAATGAGCAGTTCTTC.

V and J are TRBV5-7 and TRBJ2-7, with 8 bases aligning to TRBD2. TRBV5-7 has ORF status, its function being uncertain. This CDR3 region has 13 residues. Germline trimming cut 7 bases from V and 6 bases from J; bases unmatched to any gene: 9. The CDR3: CASSGGTRGEQYF. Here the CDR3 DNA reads TGTGCCAGCTCCGGCGGGACTAGAGGCGAGCAGTACTTC.

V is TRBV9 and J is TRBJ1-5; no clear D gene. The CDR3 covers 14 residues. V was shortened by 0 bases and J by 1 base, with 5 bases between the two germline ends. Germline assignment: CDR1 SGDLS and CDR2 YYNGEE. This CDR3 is CASSVDGSNQPQHF. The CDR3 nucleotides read TGTGCCAGCAGCGTAGACGGGAGCAATCAGCCCCAGCATTTT.

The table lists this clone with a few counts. CDR3 bases: TGTGCCAGCTCAGACCCTAGGACTAGCGGCCGCACAGATACGCAGTATTTT. It translates to CASSDPRTSGRTDTQYF. The J gene is TRBJ2-3, the V gene TRBV18; TRBD2 agrees at 10 bases. The V gene's germline CDR1 is KGHSH and CDR2 LQKENI. V gave up 5 bases and J gave up 1 base; unmatched junction bases: 9. CDR3 length: 17 amino acids.

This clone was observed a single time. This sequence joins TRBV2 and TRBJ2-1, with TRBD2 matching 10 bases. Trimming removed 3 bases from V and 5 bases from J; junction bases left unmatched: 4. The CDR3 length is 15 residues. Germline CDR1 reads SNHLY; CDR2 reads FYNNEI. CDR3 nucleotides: TGTGCCAGCAGTGACGTAGCGGGGGGTAACAATGAGCAGTTCTTC. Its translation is CASSDVAGGNNEQFF.

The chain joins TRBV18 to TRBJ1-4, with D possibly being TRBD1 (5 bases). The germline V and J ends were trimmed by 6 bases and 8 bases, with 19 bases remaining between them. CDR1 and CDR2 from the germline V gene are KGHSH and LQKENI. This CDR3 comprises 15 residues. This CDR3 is CASSGDSVAVEKLFF. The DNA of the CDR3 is TGTGCCAGCTCGGGGGACTCAGTGGCGGTGGAAAAACTGTTTTTT.